This TCR beta chain was sequenced during a study of memory CD4+ T cells and cytomegalovirus serostatus. Sequenced by immunoSEQ multiplex PCR; TCRdb stores in-frame clones only, minus some. The data contain about 27,000 clones, about 80% of them seen just once; the ten biggest clones take up about 0.66%. Germline values: CDR1 MDHEN, CDR2 SYDVKM. Trimming took 6 bases from V and 8 from J, leaving 16 bases between them. The CDR3 has 13 amino acids. Study-level points and caveats: The CMV-associated TCR signature appears largely within the CD4+ memory repertoire.

Single viable CD3+CD4+CD8-CD45RO+ cells were sorted as the memory CD4+ T cells. With respect to this clone: What it recognizes is unknown.

The sequence derives from an adult in good health and CMV-seronegative. Specimen: memory CD4+ T cells from blood. V and J are TRBV28 and TRBJ1-2, with D hard to call. CDR3 amino acids: CASRASLWAGYTF. The CDR3 bases are TGTGCCAGCAGGGCCTCGTTGTGGGCCGGCTACACCTTC.